This T cell receptor (beta chain) comes out of a study of cytomegalovirus exposure and HLA in healthy donors. Of note for this clone: The antigen is unknown.

Among the donors, all were healthy bone marrow donors. Donors sampled were nominally healthy, though unrecorded immune exposures were likely. This PCR relied on a set of 60 Vbeta primers and 13 Jbeta primers. Generated by immunoSEQ multiplex PCR, the TCRdb table keeps only in-frame clones and is missing some. The sample shows 30,000 to 40,000 clones, around nine tenths of them seen only once. Findings and caveats of the study: Indistinguishable V segments, including TRBV6-2 and TRBV6-3, were excluded. It emerged from a later analysis that several of the most significant clusters appeared to be linked to common viral pathogens.

This CDR3 has 17 residues. Trimming pared 3 bases from V and 7 bases from J, leaving 23 bases between. From germline, CDR1 is SGHRS and CDR2 YFSETQ. The gene calls are TRBV5-1 and TRBJ2-1, with D tentatively TRBD2 (6 bases). The source is a woman in her late teens or twenties in good health and CMV-seronegative. Sequences were obtained from PBMCs. In DNA form, the CDR3 reads TGCGCCAGCAGCTCGTTGGACCGGGACTCTCTAAAGAATGAGCAGTTCTTC. It encodes CASSSLDRDSLKNEQFF.